The sequence of this T cell receptor beta chain was determined in a study of blood T cell repertoires in COVID-19. Clones were sequenced by immunoSEQ multiplex PCR, and TCRdb holds only the in-frame ones, with some missing. This table holds 250,000 or so clones, around 87% found once. Trimming removed 1 base from V and 1 base from J; junction bases left unmatched: 1. The CDR3 runs 16 residues. Germline-derived CDR1 and CDR2 are LGHNA and YSLEER. The sample comprised peripheral blood. The source of this sequence is a woman between 40 and 50 years old who had recovered from COVID-19. The chain couples TRBV4-3 to TRBJ2-3, with 11 bases fitting TRBD2. CDR3 amino acids: CASSQVLAGGTDTQYF. CDR3 DNA sequence: TGCGCCAGCAGCCAAGTACTAGCGGGGGGCACAGATACGCAGTATTTT.